These 19 T cell receptor beta chains share one sample of origin, sequenced in a study of blood T cell repertoires in COVID-19. Sequencing was performed with immunoSEQ multiplex PCR; in TCRdb, only in-frame clones are kept and a portion is missing. The repertoire consists of about 96,000 clones, with around 90% occurring once and the leading ten covering 3.5% to 5%. The sequenced material came from peripheral blood. The source of these receptors is a human donor with COVID-19, enrolled during active disease. The donor label of this sample is uncertain.

This rearrangement joins TRBV9 to TRBJ2-7; D call uncertain. Germline values: CDR1 SGDLS, CDR2 YYNGEE. V gave up 0 bases and J gave up 6 bases, with 10 bases separating them. This CDR3 is 13 amino acids long. In DNA, the CDR3 is TGTGCCAGCAGCGTAGAGATTCGGTCCGAGCAGTACTTC. Protein sequence: CASSVEIRSEQYF.

In the case of this clone: Other DNA sequences of this sample code for an identical CDR3. The chain combines TRBV12-3 or TRBV12-4 with TRBJ2-5; D is unclear. V gave up 6 bases and J gave up 2 bases, with 4 bases separating them. The CDR3 runs 11 residues. For the CDR3, the DNA is TGTGCCAGCAGCCTACAAGAGACCCAGTACTTC. This translates into CASSLQETQYF.

The chain couples TRBV6-1 to TRBJ2-5; 8 nucleotides agree with TRBD1. This CDR3 spans 14 amino acids. The trim removed 3 bases at V and 5 bases at J, leaving 5 bases unmatched. The germline CDR1 and CDR2 sequences are MNHNS and SASEGT. The CDR3 here is CASSDRDRWETQYF. CDR3 sequence (DNA): TGTGCCAGCAGTGACCGGGACAGGTGGGAGACCCAGTACTTC.

The chain carries TRBV19 and TRBJ1-3, with 7 bases that match TRBD1. The CDR3 runs to 16 residues. With 5 bases clipped from V and 0 bases from J, the junction kept 7 bases outside the gene matches. Germline V gene sequence: CDR1 LNHDA, CDR2 SQIVND (reference sequence). The CDR3 DNA follows: TGTGCCAGTAGTCCTCAGGGGGGCAGCTCTGGAAACACCATATATTTT. This translates into CASSPQGGSSGNTIYF.

V is TRBV19 and J is TRBJ1-5; 11 bases match TRBD1. The CDR3 loop spans 17 amino acids. Germline V lookup: CDR1 LNHDA, CDR2 SQIVND (reference sequence). J lost 0 bases, V lost 6 bases, and 7 bases had no gene match. Written as DNA, the CDR3 is TGTGCCAGTAGCCAACGGACAGGGGGCATTAGCAATCAGCCCCAGCATTTT. It is translated as CASSQRTGGISNQPQHF.

Turning to this clone: The same CDR3 is also encoded by other DNA sequences in this sample. This chain connects TRBV6-1 to TRBJ1-5; no clear D. The CDR3 contains 12 residues. V was pared by 1 base and J by 6 bases, with 4 bases between. Per germline, CDR1 MNHNS and CDR2 SASEGT. CDR3 region: CASSEVGQPQHF. The CDR3 DNA is TGTGCCAGCAGTGAAGTCGGTCAGCCCCAGCATTTT.

The J gene is TRBJ1-4, the V gene TRBV4-1, with D perhaps matching TRBD1 (5 bases). The CDR3 spans 16 residues. The V end was cut by 0 bases, the J end by 7 bases, with 15 bases between. Germline loops: CDR1 MGHRA, CDR2 YSYEKL. Here the CDR3 reads CASSQEGAATIEKLFF. The CDR3, as DNA: TGCGCCAGCAGCCAAGAAGGGGCGGCGACGATTGAAAAACTGTTTTTT.

The genes are TRBV30 and TRBJ1-4, with no clear D. Germline loops: CDR1 GTSNPN, CDR2 SVGIG (reference sequence). V gave up 2 bases and J gave up 4 bases, with 8 bases separating them. There are 13 residues in the CDR3. CDR3 nucleotides: TGTGCCTGGAGTACCCACTATAATGAAAAACTGTTTTTT. Its translation: CAWSTHYNEKLFF. Full variable domain (outside the CDR3, taken from reference TRBV30 and TRBJ1-4): SQTIHQWPATLVQPVGSPLSLECTVEGTSNPNLYWYRQAAGRGLQLLFYSVGIGQISSEVPQNLSASRPQDRQFILSSKKLLLSDSGFYLCAWSTHYNEKLFFGSGTQLSVL.

The V call is TRBV28, the J call TRBJ1-2, with D unclear. Per the germline V gene, CDR1 is MDHEN and CDR2 is SYDVKM. The germline V and J ends were trimmed by 4 bases and 1 base, with 7 bases remaining between them. The CDR3 runs 13 residues. The CDR3 spells CASSSPGNYGYTF. The CDR3 DNA is TGTGCCAGCAGTTCCCCGGGTAACTATGGCTACACCTTC.

This chain connects TRBV15 to TRBJ2-2, with TRBD1 matching 8 bases. This CDR3 has 15 residues. V shed 7 bases and J 3 bases; nucleotides not matched to a gene: 7. CDR1 is LNHNV, CDR2 YYDKDF, per germline (reference sequence). CDR3 protein: CATNQGAGDTGELFF. CDR3 sequence (DNA): TGTGCCACCAACCAGGGGGCTGGTGACACCGGGGAGCTGTTTTTT.

J is TRBJ1-1 and V is TRBV3-1 (or the pseudogene TRBV3-2); unclear D gene. The CDR3 contains 13 residues. Per the germline V gene, CDR1 is LGHDT and CDR2 is YNNKEL (reference sequence). Trimming stripped 7 bases from V and 1 base from J, with 10 bases between. CDR3 DNA sequence: TGTGCCAGCAACCGGGAGGGGAACACTGAAGCTTTCTTT. Translating it yields CASNREGNTEAFF.

The rearrangement links TRBV20-1 to TRBJ1-5; D is unclear. Germline V lookup: CDR1 DFQATT, CDR2 SNEGSKA (reference sequence). The CDR3 is 14 amino acids. V was pared by 3 bases and J by 4 bases, with 13 bases between. The chain's CDR3 is CSASHGIENQPQHF. The CDR3 DNA is TGCAGTGCTAGTCACGGGATAGAGAATCAGCCCCAGCATTTT.

This clone came up once. The chain recombines TRBV6-5 with TRBJ2-7; D is possibly TRBD2 (6 bases). The V gene's germline CDR1 is MNHEY and CDR2 SVGAGI. The CDR3 is 14 amino acids. The V and J ends lost 7 bases and 0 bases respectively, with 13 bases between them. CDR3 nucleotide sequence: TGTGCCAGCATGGGAGGCGCAATCTCCTACGAGCAGTACTTC. This encodes CASMGGAISYEQYF.

The genes are TRBV27 and TRBJ1-5; no clear D gene. CDR1 MNHEY and CDR2 SMNVEV come from the germline V gene (reference sequence). The CDR3 is 15 residues long. V lost 5 bases and J 6 bases, leaving 17 bases between the germline ends. The CDR3 region has the DNA TGTGCCAGCAGTCCCAGGCCCCAGGCCATTCAGCCCCAGCATTTT. Amino acids: CASSPRPQAIQPQHF.

This clone was seen a single time. The chain employs TRBV19 and TRBJ1-4; 10 bases agree with TRBD1. The germline gives CDR1 LNHDA, CDR2 SQIVND (reference sequence). The CDR3 length is 16 residues. The ends lost 5 bases at V and 6 bases at J; junction bases unmatched: 9. CDR3 loop: CASSVRPGTGDEKLFF. The CDR3 nucleotides are TGTGCCAGTAGTGTACGACCCGGGACAGGGGATGAAAAACTGTTTTTT.

The chain recombines TRBV12-3 or TRBV12-4 with TRBJ1-2; 8 bases agree with TRBD1. V dropped 6 bases and J dropped 2; count of bases not matched to a gene: 2. The CDR3 has 13 amino acids. This chain's CDR3 is CASRRDRNYGYTF. CDR3 DNA sequence: TGTGCCAGCAGGCGGGACAGGAACTATGGCTACACCTTC.

J is TRBJ2-3 and V is TRBV5-1; weak D call: TRBD1 (6 bases). CDR1 and CDR2 from the germline V gene are SGHRS and YFSETQ. Trimming removed 0 bases from V and 2 bases from J, with 10 bases in between. CDR3 length equals 15 residues. CDR3 protein: CASSLGQDPTDTQYF. Here the CDR3 DNA reads TGCGCCAGCAGCTTGGGACAGGACCCCACAGATACGCAGTATTTT. Complete variable domain (other parts from reference TRBV5-1 and TRBJ2-3): KAGVTQTPRYLIKTRGQQVTLSCSPISGHRSVSWYQQTPGQGLQFLFEYFSETQRNKGNFPGRFSGRQFSNSRSEMNVSTLELGDSALYLCASSLGQDPTDTQYFGPGTRLTVL.

The rearrangement uses TRBV7-3 and TRBJ2-2; 7 bases agree with TRBD1. Germline CDR1 and CDR2: SGHTA and FQGTGA. The CDR3 totals 15 residues. V gave up 4 bases and J gave up 6 bases; unmatched junction bases: 8. The CDR3 coding sequence is TGTGCCAGCAGCTGGACAGGAGGCGAGGCCGGGGAGCTGTTTTTT. This gives the protein CASSWTGGEAGELFF. The whole variable domain, remainder taken from reference TRBV7-3 and TRBJ2-2, is GAGVSQTPSNKVTEKGKYVELRCDPISGHTALYWYRQSLGQGPEFLIYFQGTGAADDSGLPNDRFFAVRPEGSVSTLKIQRTERGDSAVYLCASSWTGGEAGELFFGEGSRLTVL.

The chain links TRBV12-3 or TRBV12-4 to TRBJ2-2; D is unclear. CDR3 length equals 12 residues. V lost 3 bases, J lost 8 bases, and 7 bases lay in between. The CDR3 loop reads CASSFPAGELFF. Here the CDR3 DNA reads TGTGCCAGCAGTTTCCCTGCGGGGGAGCTGTTTTTT.